This T cell receptor (beta chain) emerged from a study of metastatic and nonmetastatic thyroid tumors. For the study at large: Malignant thyroid and benign thyroid patients provided blood and tumor or nodule tissue whose repertoires were compared. Regarding the study as a whole: Patients with malignant thyroid tumors reportedly had significantly higher TCR beta diversity than those with benign nodules, in blood and tumor.

This clone has only a few counts. The antigen is not known. The trim removed 3 bases at V and 7 bases at J, leaving 4 bases unmatched. This CDR3 is built from 14 residues. Germline loops: CDR1 MNHEY, CDR2 SMNVEV (reference sequence). Per the original methods: A classifier of distant metastasis in papillary thyroid cancer was built from CDR3 differences (across clinicopathological groups). Via MiXCR, TCRdb re-called the PCR reads. The V and J calls follow TCRdb's processing rather than the paper's. The table has about 8,000 clones, just under 30% seen once. Patients underwent thyroid surgery, and none had received any treatment before it.

This chain links TRBV27 with TRBJ1-2, with 11 nucleotides matching TRBD1. Material for sequencing was tumor tissue. The receptor was derived from a female donor with papillary thyroid cancer or a benign thyroid nodule (not recorded which). Some clones in this sample may be carry-over from other donors' samples. CDR3 in amino acids: CASSLDRGLRGYTF. CDR3 in DNA: TGTGCCAGCAGTTTGGACAGGGGGCTGCGTGGCTACACCTTC.